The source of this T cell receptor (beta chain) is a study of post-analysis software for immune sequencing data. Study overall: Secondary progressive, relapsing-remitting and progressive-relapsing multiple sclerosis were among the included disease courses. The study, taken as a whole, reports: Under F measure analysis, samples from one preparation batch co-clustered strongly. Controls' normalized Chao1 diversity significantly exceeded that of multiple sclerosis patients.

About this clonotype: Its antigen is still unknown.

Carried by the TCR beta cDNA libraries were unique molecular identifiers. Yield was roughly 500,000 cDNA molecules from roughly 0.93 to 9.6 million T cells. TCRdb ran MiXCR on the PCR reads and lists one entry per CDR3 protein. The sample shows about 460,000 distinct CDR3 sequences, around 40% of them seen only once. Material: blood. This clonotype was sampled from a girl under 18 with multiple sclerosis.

CDR3 in amino acids: CASSLRRGQLDQPQHF. The CDR3 coding sequence is TGTGCCAGCAGTTTACGTCGCGGACAGTTAGATCAGCCCCAGCATTTT. The rearrangement links TRBV27 to TRBJ1-5, with D maybe TRBD1 (6 bases). The V end was cut by 2 bases, the J end by 5 bases, with 16 bases between. This CDR3 is built from 16 residues. Germline V lookup: CDR1 MNHEY, CDR2 SMNVEV (reference sequence).